This T cell receptor (beta chain) originates from a study of shared clonotypes between healthy human individuals (dated by TCRdb to 2020 to 2021). Turning to the overall study: The cohort included three men and two women between 18 and 49 years of age. Per donor, three plates each were used for CD4 naive and CD4 memory, two for CD8 naive, and one for CD8 memory. The study deeply sequenced blood TCR repertoires of 5 or 6 healthy adults to estimate repertoire size and the extent of clonotype sharing between individuals. Libraries were prepared and TCR repertoires were sequenced by different laboratories using diverse techniques, in order to increase sequencing depth and limit assay-specific biases. Leukapheresis yielded between about 0.94 and 10 billion PBMCs per donor.

Using the deep immunoSEQ assay, multiplex PCR amplified TCR CDR3 regions from genomic DNA. Extracted genomic DNA from each cell subset was distributed evenly across all wells of several immunoSEQ 96-well plates, and each plate was treated as a replicate. For sorted subsets, each replicate PCR was loaded with around 200 ng genomic DNA, equivalent to 25,000 to 35,000 T cell genomes. Purified libraries were measured with a Qubit 3.0 fluorometer, size-checked on a Bioanalyzer 2100, and measured again with the KAPA Library Quantification kit. Each immunoSEQ 96-well plate was sequenced on its own single-read 150-cycle Illumina NextSeq 550 flow cell. In the authors' own workflow: Because the immunoSEQ output included only junctional sequences and no quality scores, the filtering could not be the same as the filtering used for full-length reads. To assign V/J genes and CDR3, sequences were annotated using PyIR, a Python wrapper for IgBLAST v1.9, with IMGT germline references. Any read was removed if the V/J assignment was weak (E-value above 1e-6), the CDR3 was missing, or the read contained stop codons, out-of-frame junctions, or ambiguous translated residues. A V3J clonotype was defined by an identical inferred V gene, J gene, and CDR3 amino acid sequence. Percentage overlap between repertoires was calculated by dividing the number of shared unique clonotypes by the size of the smaller repertoire. RTK rarefaction, the Chao1 estimator, and Recon v2.1 estimates of unobserved clonotypes were used to assess repertoire richness. OLGA was used to compute generation probabilities for all TCRbeta clonotypes that the gDNA method yielded from a few donors. In TCRdb, the immuneACCESS table is reduced to in-frame sequences with V and J assigned. These tables do not hold every clone; where another copy was compared, an unresolved V gene accounts for under half, and the others remain unexplained. V and J calls plus clone size are reproduced from that table; the DNA served to infer D and trimming. The sample yields around 2.1 million clones; about 92% were counted once. The ten top clones hold around 1.7% of the sample.

Here is what the overall study found, with its caveats: The small number of donors limited the genetic and exposure-history diversity represented. Incomplete sequencing was indicated by rarefaction of sorted-subset datasets, despite the large sequencing depth. Compared with non-shared clonotypes, the clonotypes found in all four sorted-subset donors had higher generation probabilities. Based on pairwise subsampling, the degree of clonotype sharing among donors was expected to be affected by sequencing depth. Across a handful of donors, around 5% of naive CD4, roughly 3.5% of naive CD8, under 2.5% of memory CD4, and 0.4% to 0.45% of memory CD8 clonotypes were shared. Naive subsets generally had larger estimated clonotype richness than memory subsets. Sampling was limited to blood, and TCR repertoires in tissue likely differ from TCR repertoires in blood.

About this clone itself: This receptor's antigen is unknown. Within one base of it there is no much larger clone, and no base qualities were kept.

CD8 naive samples consisted of CD45RO-negative cells that were positively selected for CCR7, yielding a CD45RA+CCR7+ population without TemRA cells. Donors were healthy HIV-negative adults with no recently reported acute infections or vaccinations. All donors were Caucasian adults living in Nashville, Tennessee, USA. After blood collection by leukapheresis, PBMCs were isolated using Ficoll-Histopaque density gradient centrifugation and then cryopreserved in the vapor phase of liquid nitrogen. Purity and quantity of every magnetically sorted T cell population were checked by analytical flow cytometry. From each sorted fraction, genomic DNA was isolated and quantified by UV absorbance on a Nanodrop 2000c. The germline V gene (reference sequence) gives CDR1 as LNHNV and CDR2 as YYDKDF. The cysteine opens and the phenylalanine closes a CDR3 of 15 amino acids. The DNA shown is the 45-base CDR3, in frame from base 1. The V and J ends are trimmed by 3 bases and 0 bases, leaving 9 bases between them.

The rearrangement joined TRBV15 to TRBJ1-3; TRBD1 is a weak D gene call, 5 bases matching. This receptor was obtained from a young man in good health. Some clones in this sample may be carry-over from other donors' samples. Material: naive CD8+ T cells from PBMCs. The intended sense of this specimen's cell subset or site label: CD45RA+CCR7+. The DNA is as follows: TGTGCCACCAGCAGCTGGGACGACTCTGGAAACACCATATATTTT. Translated, it gives CATSSWDDSGNTIYF.